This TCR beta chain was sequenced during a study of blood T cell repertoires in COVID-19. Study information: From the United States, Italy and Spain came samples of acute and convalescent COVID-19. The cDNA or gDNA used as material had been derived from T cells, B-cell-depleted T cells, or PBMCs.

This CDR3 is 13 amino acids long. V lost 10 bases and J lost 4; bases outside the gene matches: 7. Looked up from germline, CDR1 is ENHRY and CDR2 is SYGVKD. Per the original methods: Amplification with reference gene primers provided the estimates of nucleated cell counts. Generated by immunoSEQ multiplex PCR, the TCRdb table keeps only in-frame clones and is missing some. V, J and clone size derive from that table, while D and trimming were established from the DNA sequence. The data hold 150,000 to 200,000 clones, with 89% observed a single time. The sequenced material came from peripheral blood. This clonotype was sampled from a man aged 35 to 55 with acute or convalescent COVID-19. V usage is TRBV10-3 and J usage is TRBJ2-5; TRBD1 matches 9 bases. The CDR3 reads CATVRDRVETQYF. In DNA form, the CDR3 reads TGTGCCACCGTCCGGGACAGGGTAGAGACCCAGTACTTC.